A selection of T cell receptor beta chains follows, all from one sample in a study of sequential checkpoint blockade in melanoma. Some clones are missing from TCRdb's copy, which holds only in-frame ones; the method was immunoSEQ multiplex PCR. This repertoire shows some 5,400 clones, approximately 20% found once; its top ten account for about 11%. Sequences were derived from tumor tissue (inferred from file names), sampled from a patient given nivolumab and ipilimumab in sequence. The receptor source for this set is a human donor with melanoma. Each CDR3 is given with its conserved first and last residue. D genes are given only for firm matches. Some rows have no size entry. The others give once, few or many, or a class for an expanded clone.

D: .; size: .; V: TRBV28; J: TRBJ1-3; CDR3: CASSLFPGNTIYF; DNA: TGTGCCAGCAGTTTATTCCCTGGAAACACCATATATTTT
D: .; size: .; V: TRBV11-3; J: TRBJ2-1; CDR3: CASSFSGGPYNEQFF; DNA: TGTGCCAGCAGCTTTAGCGGTGGCCCTTACAATGAGCAGTTCTTC
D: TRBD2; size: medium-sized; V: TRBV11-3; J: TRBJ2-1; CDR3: CASSFTSGGDNEQFF; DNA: TGTGCCAGCAGCTTTACTAGCGGGGGGGACAATGAGCAGTTCTTC
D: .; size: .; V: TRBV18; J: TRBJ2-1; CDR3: CASSPPKSSAYNEQFF; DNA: TGTGCCAGCTCACCACCGAAGAGTAGCGCTTACAATGAGCAGTTCTTC
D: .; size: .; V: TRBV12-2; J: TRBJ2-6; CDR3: CASRFRPGQTTPSGANVLTF; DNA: TGTGCAAGTCGCTTTAGACCGGGACAAACTACACCCTCTGGGGCCAACGTCCTGACTTTC
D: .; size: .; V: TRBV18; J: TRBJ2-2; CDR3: CASSPTAYTGELFF; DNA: TGTGCCAGCTCCCCGACAGCGTACACCGGGGAGCTGTTTTTT
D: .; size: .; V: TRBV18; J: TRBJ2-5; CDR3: CASSSGVGETQYF; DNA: TGTGCCAGCTCATCAGGGGTAGGCGAGACCCAGTACTTC
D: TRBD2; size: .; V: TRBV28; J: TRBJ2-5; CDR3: CASSFSGRSLKTQYF; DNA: TGTGCCAGCAGCTTTAGCGGGAGGAGTCTAAAGACCCAGTACTTC
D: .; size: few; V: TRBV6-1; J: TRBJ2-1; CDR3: CASSEVSGTYNEQFF; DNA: TGTGCCAGCAGTGAAGTTAGCGGTACCTACAATGAGCAGTTCTTC
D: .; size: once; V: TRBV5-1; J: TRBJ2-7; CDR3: CASSSSSDSYEQYF; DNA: TGCGCCAGCAGCTCATCTAGCGACTCCTACGAGCAGTACTTC
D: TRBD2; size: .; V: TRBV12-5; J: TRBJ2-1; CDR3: CASGDPRTSGSLREQFF; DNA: TGTGCTAGTGGGGATCCTCGGACTAGCGGGAGTCTCCGTGAGCAGTTCTTC
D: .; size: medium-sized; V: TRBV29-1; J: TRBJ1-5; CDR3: CSAWTGNSNQPQHF; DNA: TGCAGCGCCTGGACTGGGAATAGCAATCAGCCCCAGCATTTT
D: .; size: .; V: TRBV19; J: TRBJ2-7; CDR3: CASSFGPSSYEQYF; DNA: TGTGCCAGTAGTTTCGGACCGAGCTCCTACGAGCAGTACTTC
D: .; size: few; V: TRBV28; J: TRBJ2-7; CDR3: CASSSSWGGGEQYF; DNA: TGTGCCAGCAGTTCCTCGTGGGGAGGGGGCGAGCAGTACTTC
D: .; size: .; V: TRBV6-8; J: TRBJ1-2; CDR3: CASTVQAGGGYTF; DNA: TGTGCCAGCACCGTTCAGGCAGGAGGTGGCTACACCTTC
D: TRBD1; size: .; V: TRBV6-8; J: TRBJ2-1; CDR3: CASSSPRGLYNEQFF; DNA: TGTGCCAGCAGTTCCCCCAGGGGGCTCTACAATGAGCAGTTCTTC
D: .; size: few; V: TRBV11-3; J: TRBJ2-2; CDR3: CASSRPGSGNTGELFF; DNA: TGTGCCAGCAGCAGACCCGGGAGCGGGAACACCGGGGAGCTGTTTTTT
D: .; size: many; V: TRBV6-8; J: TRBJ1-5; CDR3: CASTDILRNPQHF; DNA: TGTGCCAGCACCGATATCCTGCGAAATCCCCAGCATTTT
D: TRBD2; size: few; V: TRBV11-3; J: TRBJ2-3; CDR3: CASSSGTSEADTQYF; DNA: TGTGCCAGCAGCTCCGGGACTAGCGAGGCAGATACGCAGTATTTT
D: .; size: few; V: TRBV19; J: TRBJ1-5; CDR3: CASSIEHLNQPQHF; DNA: TGTGCCAGTAGTATAGAACACTTAAATCAGCCCCAGCATTTT
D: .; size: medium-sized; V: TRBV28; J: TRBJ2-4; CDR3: CASSANSLGVKNIQYF; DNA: TGTGCCAGCAGTGCGAATAGTTTAGGTGTCAAAAACATTCAGTACTTC
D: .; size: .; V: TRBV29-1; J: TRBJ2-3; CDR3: CSVVVAEGTDTQYF; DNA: TGCAGCGTTGTAGTAGCGGAGGGGACAGATACGCAGTATTTT
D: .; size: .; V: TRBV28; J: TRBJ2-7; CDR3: CASSFSVAYEQYF; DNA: TGTGCCAGCAGTTTCTCGGTTGCCTACGAGCAGTACTTC
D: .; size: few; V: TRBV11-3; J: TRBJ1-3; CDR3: CASSPSRGAPWNTIYF; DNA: TGTGCCAGCAGCCCAAGCCGGGGGGCGCCCTGGAACACCATATATTTT
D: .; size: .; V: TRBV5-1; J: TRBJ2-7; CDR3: CASSLDPRAYEQYF; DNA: TGCGCCAGCAGTTTAGACCCGAGGGCCTACGAGCAGTACTTC
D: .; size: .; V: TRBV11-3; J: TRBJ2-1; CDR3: CASSSYSDRYNEQFF; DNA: TGTGCCAGCAGCTCCTACTCCGACAGGTACAATGAGCAGTTCTTC
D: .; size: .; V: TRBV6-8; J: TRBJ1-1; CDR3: CASSTGTTYMNTEAFF; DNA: TGTGCCAGCAGTACCGGGACAACTTATATGAACACTGAAGCTTTCTTT
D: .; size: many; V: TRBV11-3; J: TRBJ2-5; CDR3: CASSSDYGIGETQYF; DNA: TGTGCCAGCAGCTCTGATTACGGGATCGGGGAGACCCAGTACTTC
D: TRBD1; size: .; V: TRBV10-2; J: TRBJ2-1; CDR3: CASSGLGQGRYEQFF; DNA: TGCGCCAGCAGTGGGTTGGGACAGGGTCGGTATGAGCAGTTCTTC
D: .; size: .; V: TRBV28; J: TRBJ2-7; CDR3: CASSLTRSGEQYF; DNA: TGTGCCAGCAGTTTAACCCGTTCAGGAGAGCAGTACTTC
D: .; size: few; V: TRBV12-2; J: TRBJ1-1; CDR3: CATTDRQGQGTEAFF; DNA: TGTGCCACAACCGATAGACAGGGACAGGGCACTGAAGCTTTCTTT
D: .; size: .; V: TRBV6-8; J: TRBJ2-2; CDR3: CAVQAQGVNTGELFF; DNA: TGTGCCGTTCAGGCCCAGGGCGTAAACACCGGGGAGCTGTTTTTT
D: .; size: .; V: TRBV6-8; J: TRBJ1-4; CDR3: CAIGDGNNEKLFF; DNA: TGTGCCATCGGGGACGGCAATAATGAAAAACTGTTTTTT
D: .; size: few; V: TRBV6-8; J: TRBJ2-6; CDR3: CASSGPGANVLTF; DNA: TGTGCCAGCAGTGGACCCGGGGCCAACGTCCTGACTTTC
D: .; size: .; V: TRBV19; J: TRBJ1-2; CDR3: CASSTPPRVTGYTF; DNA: TGTGCCAGTAGTACCCCCCCGCGGGTGACTGGCTACACCTTC
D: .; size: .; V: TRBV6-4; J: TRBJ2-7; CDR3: CASSEDGESSYEQYF; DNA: TGTGCCAGCAGTGAAGATGGGGAGAGCTCCTACGAGCAGTACTTC
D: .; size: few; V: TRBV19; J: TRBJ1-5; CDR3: CASRTTGPSGWNQPQHF; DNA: TGTGCCAGTAGAACCACAGGGCCCAGTGGTTGGAATCAGCCCCAGCATTTT
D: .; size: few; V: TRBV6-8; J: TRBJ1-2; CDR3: CASSQQGFGYTF; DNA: TGTGCCAGCAGCCAACAGGGATTTGGCTACACCTTC
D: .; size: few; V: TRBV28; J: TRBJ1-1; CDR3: CASRAQGLGPEAFF; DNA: TGTGCCAGCAGAGCTCAGGGGCTCGGACCTGAAGCTTTCTTT
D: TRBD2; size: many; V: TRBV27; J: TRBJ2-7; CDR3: CASSFRPFPGARGLAGAPYEQYF; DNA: TGTGCCAGCAGTTTTCGACCCTTTCCCGGGGCCAGGGGGCTAGCGGGAGCACCCTACGAGCAGTACTTC
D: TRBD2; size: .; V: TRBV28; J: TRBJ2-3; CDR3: CASHSPLLTSGTADTQYF; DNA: TGTGCCAGCCATTCACCCCTTTTGACTAGCGGGACTGCAGATACGCAGTATTTT
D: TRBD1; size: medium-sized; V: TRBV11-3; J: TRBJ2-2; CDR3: CASTQGGQGDAGELFF; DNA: TGTGCCAGCACCCAGGGGGGACAGGGGGACGCCGGGGAGCTGTTTTTT
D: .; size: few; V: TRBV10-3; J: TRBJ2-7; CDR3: CAISESTWRAYEQYF; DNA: TGTGCCATCAGTGAGTCGACTTGGCGGGCCTACGAGCAGTACTTC
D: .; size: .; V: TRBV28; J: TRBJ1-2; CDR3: CASRTGDYGYTF; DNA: TGTGCCAGCAGGACTGGGGACTATGGCTACACCTTC
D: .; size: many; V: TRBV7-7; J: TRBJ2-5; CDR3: CASSLGTAGTETQYF; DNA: TGTGCCAGCAGCTTAGGGACCGCAGGTACGGAGACCCAGTACTTC
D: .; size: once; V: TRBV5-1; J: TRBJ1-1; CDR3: CASSSDAPGNTEAFF; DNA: TGCGCCAGCAGCTCGGATGCCCCGGGGAACACTGAAGCTTTCTTT
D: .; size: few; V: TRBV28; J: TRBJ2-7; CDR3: CASSAYPRAGWRNEQYF; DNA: TGTGCCAGCAGTGCTTACCCCCGGGCCGGGTGGAGGAACGAGCAGTACTTC
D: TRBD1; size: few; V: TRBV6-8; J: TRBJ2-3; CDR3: CASSAGTGRTDTQYF; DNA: TGTGCCAGCAGTGCCGGGACAGGACGCACAGATACGCAGTATTTT
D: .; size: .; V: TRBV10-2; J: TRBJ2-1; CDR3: CASRWGRYNEQFF; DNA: TGCGCCAGCAGGTGGGGTCGCTACAATGAGCAGTTCTTC